These 19 T cell receptor beta chains were sequenced from one sample in a study of T cell repertoires in cytomegalovirus infection (dated by TCRdb to between 2018 and 2020). Instrument on record: Illumina HiSeq 1500. TCRdb reprocessing: public reads trimmed at Q25 with fastp, clones called with MiXCR, in-frame beta chains kept. CDR3 protein duplicates are merged, each entry listing the most common genes and DNA. The sample profile shows 150,000 to 200,000 distinct CDR3 sequences; roughly 17% of them were found once. The biggest ten clones account for roughly a sixth of the sample. The source material was CD8+ T cells from PBMCs. These receptors were taken from a human donor in good health (CMV status not recorded). Some clones in this sample may be carry-over from other donors' samples.

This chain links TRBV4-1 with TRBJ2-3, with D unresolved. The CDR3 runs 14 residues. The V end was cut by 1 base, the J end by 1 base, with 6 bases between. CDR1 and CDR2 from the germline V gene are MGHRA and YSYEKL. CDR3 in amino acids: CASSQGGGTDTQYF. The CDR3 nucleotides read TGCGCCAGCAGCCAAGGTGGGGGCACAGATACGCAGTATTTT.

This clonotype has only a few counts. The V gene is TRBV7-2, the J gene TRBJ2-2; maybe TRBD1 (6 bases). This CDR3 has 14 amino acids. V was clipped by 3 bases and J by 6 bases, with 11 bases between them. In germline, CDR1 is SGHTA, CDR2 FQGNSA. CDR3 sequence reads: CASSFGTSPGELFF. The CDR3 coding sequence is TGTGCCAGCAGCTTCGGGACATCACCCGGGGAGCTGTTTTTT.

This clonotype was observed a handful of times. The V and J genes are TRBV14 and TRBJ2-1, with 10 bases matching TRBD2. V lost 2 bases, J lost 9 bases, and 7 bases stayed unmatched. The CDR3 length is 15 residues. Looked up from germline, CDR1 is SGHDN and CDR2 is FVKESK. CDR3 sequence: CASSQRSGRAGEQFF. The CDR3, as DNA: TGTGCCAGCAGCCAAAGGAGCGGGAGGGCCGGTGAGCAGTTCTTC.

The chain combines TRBV7-9 with TRBJ2-7; D unresolved. CDR3 size: 15 residues. Looked up from germline, CDR1 is SEHNR and CDR2 is FQNEAQ (reference sequence). Trimming pared 1 base from V and 1 base from J, leaving 11 bases between. The CDR3 loop reads CASSLDGSPSYEQYF. In nucleotides, the CDR3 is TGTGCCAGCAGCTTAGATGGGTCTCCTTCCTACGAGCAGTACTTC.

This clonotype has just a few counts. The V and J genes are TRBV7-9 and TRBJ2-5; TRBD2 aligns across 7 bases. The germline V gene has CDR1 SEHNR and CDR2 FQNEAQ (reference sequence). V shed 3 bases, J shed 2 bases, and the junction held 6 bases outside the gene matches. The CDR3 is 15 residues long. CDR3 amino acids: CASSFNSGSQETQYF. The DNA for the CDR3 is TGTGCCAGCAGCTTTAATAGCGGGTCTCAAGAGACCCAGTACTTC. The entire variable domain, with the rest obtained from reference TRBV7-9 and TRBJ2-5, is as follows: DTGVSQNPRHKITKRGQNVTFRCDPISEHNRLYWYRQTLGQGPEFLTYFQNEAQLEKSRLLSDRFSAERPKGSFSTLEIQRTEQGDSAMYLCASSFNSGSQETQYFGPGTRLLVL.

Remarks on this clonotype: An end of the junction does not agree with germline; a read error may underlie this. The chain links TRBV6-5 to TRBJ2-5; D remains unclear. Germline CDR1 and CDR2: MNHEY and SVGAGI. This CDR3 contains 15 residues. The CDR3 loop reads CSSNPGETSQETQYF. CDR3 nucleotide sequence: TGTTCCAGCAACCCCGGCGAGACATCGCAAGAGACCCAGTACTTC.

This clonotype was seen just once. The chain has TRBV20-1 and TRBJ1-1, with D possibly TRBD1 on 6 matching bases. The CDR3 is made up of 15 amino acids. Per the germline V gene, CDR1 is DFQATT and CDR2 is SNEGSKA (reference sequence). CDR3 nucleotide sequence: TGCACCGCCTGGGGGGGCGAGGCTATGAACACTGAAGCTTTCTTT. Residues: CTAWGGEAMNTEAFF.

The chain combines TRBV29-1 with TRBJ2-3; TRBD2 aligns across 8 bases. The CDR3 totals 16 residues. The V gene end was trimmed by 6 bases and the J gene end by 3 bases; junction bases not matched to a gene: 14. Germline-derived CDR1 and CDR2 are SQVTM and ANQGSEA. This chain's CDR3 is CSVAGGERELTDTQYF. The CDR3 DNA reads as TGCAGCGTGGCGGGTGGAGAGCGGGAGTTAACAGATACGCAGTATTTT.

This clonotype was picked up a small number of times. V is TRBV6-2 or TRBV6-3 and J is TRBJ1-1; D ambiguous. CDR1 and CDR2 from the germline V gene are MNHEY and SVGEGT. This CDR3 is 13 amino acids long. V was trimmed by 6 bases and J by 5 bases, leaving 13 bases between them. The CDR3 protein is CASRLSSYTEAFF. CDR3 nucleotides: TGTGCCAGCAGATTGAGCAGTTATACTGAAGCTTTCTTT.

This chain connects TRBV6-1 to TRBJ2-1; TRBD1 is a possible D gene (6 bases). The CDR3 consists of 14 residues. Trimming pared 5 bases from V and 6 bases from J, leaving 14 bases between. Germline values: CDR1 MNHNS, CDR2 SASEGT. This chain's CDR3 is CASSPQGSRNEQFF. The CDR3 nucleotides are TGTGCCAGCAGTCCACAGGGTAGCCGCAATGAGCAGTTCTTC.

V usage is TRBV7-8 and J usage is TRBJ2-5, with D perhaps TRBD1 or TRBD2 (5 bases each). V gave up 4 bases and J gave up 6 bases, with 15 bases separating them. Germline assignment: CDR1 SGHVS and CDR2 FQNEAQ. This CDR3 spans 14 amino acids. The CDR3 nucleotides are TGTGCCAGCAGCTCGCAGGGAGCTGAGAAGACCCAGTACTTC. Amino acids: CASSSQGAEKTQYF.

The rearrangement joins TRBV6-4 to TRBJ2-1, with TRBD1 matching 7 bases. J lost 9 bases, V lost 2 bases, and 1 base had no gene match. Germline values: CDR1 MRHNA, CDR2 SNTAGT. The CDR3 totals 12 residues. The CDR3 spells CASSDHRGEQFF. CDR3 bases: TGTGCCAGCAGTGACCACAGGGGTGAGCAGTTCTTC.

The rearrangement joins TRBV12-3 or TRBV12-4 to TRBJ2-3; D tentatively reads TRBD1 or TRBD2 (6 bases each). This CDR3 is 14 amino acids long. Trimming took off 3 bases at V and 3 bases at J, with 10 bases between the two ends. Here the CDR3 reads CASSFQGRTDTQYF. The CDR3 DNA reads TGTGCCAGCAGTTTCCAGGGGAGGACAGATACGCAGTATTTT.

This clonotype was found a few times. The chain carries TRBV7-1 and TRBJ1-5; possible D gene TRBD1, 6 bases. Being an ORF, TRBV7-1 has a function that is uncertain. The length of the CDR3 is 16 residues. The ends were cut back, 5 bases at V and 0 bases at J, with 14 bases in the middle. Here the CDR3 reads CASSPDSEYSNQPQHF. The CDR3 nucleotides are TGTGCCAGCAGCCCGGACAGTGAATATAGCAATCAGCCCCAGCATTTT.

This clonotype is labeled as medium-sized. The chain recombines TRBV7-8 with TRBJ2-3; 8 bases are a match to TRBD1. The CDR3 has 16 residues. The V gene's germline CDR1 is SGHVS and CDR2 FQNEAQ. V dropped 6 bases and J dropped 1; count of bases not matched to a gene: 9. For the CDR3, the DNA is TGTGCCAGCAGTAGAGTTGGGGGACAGGGCACAGATACGCAGTATTTT. Translation gives CASSRVGGQGTDTQYF.

By its share, this clonotype is large (0.1 to 1%). The rearrangement links TRBV28 to TRBJ2-1; D possibly corresponds to TRBD1 (6 bases). CDR3 length: 16 residues. V shed 3 bases and J shed 5 bases, with 17 bases lying between them. Germline lookup yields CDR1 MDHEN and CDR2 SYDVKM. Here the CDR3 reads CASSFRKGVLNNEQFF. DNA of the CDR3: TGTGCCAGCAGTTTCCGAAAGGGGGTCCTAAACAATGAGCAGTTCTTC. Drawing the rest from reference TRBV28 and TRBJ2-1, the complete variable domain is DVKVTQSSRYLVKRTGEKVFLECVQDMDHENMFWYRQDPGLGLRLIYFSYDVKMKEKGDIPEGYSVSREKKERFSLILESASTNQTSMYLCASSFRKGVLNNEQFFGPGTRLTVL.

The J gene is TRBJ2-2, the V gene TRBV12-3 or TRBV12-4; a weak D match, TRBD2 (6 bases). The V end lost 7 bases, the J end lost 0 bases, and 12 bases lay between the germline ends. CDR3 length: 15 amino acids. CDR3 sequence reads: CASTLGTANTGELFF. For the CDR3, the DNA is TGTGCCAGCACCCTGGGGACTGCGAACACCGGGGAGCTGTTTTTT.

The chain joins TRBV7-9 to TRBJ2-5, with D maybe TRBD1 (5 bases). Trimming took 5 bases from V and 4 from J, leaving 17 bases between them. Germline loops: CDR1 SEHNR, CDR2 FQNEAQ (reference sequence). The length of the CDR3 is 15 residues. CDR3 protein: CASSHPQGVGETQYF. The CDR3 DNA sequence: TGTGCCAGCAGCCACCCGCAGGGCGTAGGAGAGACCCAGTACTTC.

The DNA of the CDR3 is TGTGCCAGCAGCTCCTGGGGGGGTGGAGAGACCCAGTACTTC. Amino acids: CASSSWGGGETQYF. The chain joins TRBV7-2 to TRBJ2-5; 7 bases are a match to TRBD2. With V trimmed by 4 bases and J by 4 bases, 6 bases remained unmatched. Germline CDR1 and CDR2: SGHTA and FQGNSA. This CDR3 is built from 14 residues.